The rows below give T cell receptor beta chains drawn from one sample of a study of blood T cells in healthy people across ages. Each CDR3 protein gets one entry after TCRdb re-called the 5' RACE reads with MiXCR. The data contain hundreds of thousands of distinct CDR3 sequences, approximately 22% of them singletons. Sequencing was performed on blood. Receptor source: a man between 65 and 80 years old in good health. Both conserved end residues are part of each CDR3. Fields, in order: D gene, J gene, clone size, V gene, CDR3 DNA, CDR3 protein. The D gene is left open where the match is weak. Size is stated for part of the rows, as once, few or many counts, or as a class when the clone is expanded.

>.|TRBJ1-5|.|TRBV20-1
TGCAGTGCTAGTGAGAGAGGAAATCAGCCCCAGCATTTT
CSASERGNQPQHF
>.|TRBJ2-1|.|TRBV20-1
TGCAGTGCCCCGGTGGTAGCGAACAATGAGCAGTTCTTC
CSAPVVANNEQFF
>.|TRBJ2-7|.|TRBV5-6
TGTGCCAGCAGCTTGGAGTCACGGGGATACGAGCAGTACTTC
CASSLESRGYEQYF
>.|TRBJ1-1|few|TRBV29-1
TGCAGCGGCCTTGAGGGGAACACTGAAGCTTTCTTT
CSGLEGNTEAFF
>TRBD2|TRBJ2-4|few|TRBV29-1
TGCAGCGGAGGGACTAGCGGTAAAAACATTCAGTACTTC
CSGGTSGKNIQYF
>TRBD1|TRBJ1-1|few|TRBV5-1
TGCGCCAGCAGCTTGCCGACGGATTACAGGGGGCGTACTGAAGCTTTCTTT
CASSLPTDYRGRTEAFF
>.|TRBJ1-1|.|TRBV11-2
TGTGCCAGCAGCCCAGGGCAGGGTTTCTCTACAAACACTGAAGCTTTCTTT
CASSPGQGFSTNTEAFF
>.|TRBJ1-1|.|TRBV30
TGTGCCTGGAGTGGTGAGACTGAAGCTTTCTTT
CAWSGETEAFF
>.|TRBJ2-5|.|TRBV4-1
TGCGCCAGCAGCCAAGATGGGGGGGCGGAGACCCAGTACTTC
CASSQDGGAETQYF
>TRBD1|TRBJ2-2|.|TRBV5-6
TGTGCCAGCAGCTTGGTCACAGGGGACGGGGAGCTGTTTTTT
CASSLVTGDGELFF
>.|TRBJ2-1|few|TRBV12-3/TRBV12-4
TGTGCCACCCTGTCGATGGGGCTAGTAGTAAATGAGCAGTTCTTC
CATLSMGLVVNEQFF
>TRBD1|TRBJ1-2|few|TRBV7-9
TGTGCCAGCAGCTGGGGGACAGGCCCTGGCTACACCTTC
CASSWGTGPGYTF
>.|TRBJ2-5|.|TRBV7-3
TGTGCCAGCAGCTTTTCAACAGCGAGCCAAGAGACCCAGTACTTC
CASSFSTASQETQYF
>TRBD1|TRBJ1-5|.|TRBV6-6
TGTGCCAGCAGGTCTAGGGGGGGACAGGGAAGCAATCAGCCCCAGCATTTT
CASRSRGGQGSNQPQHF
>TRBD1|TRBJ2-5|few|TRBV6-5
TGTGCCAGCAGTTACGGGACAGGGGGCGAAGAGACCCAGTACTTC
CASSYGTGGEETQYF
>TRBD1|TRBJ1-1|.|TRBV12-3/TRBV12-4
TGTGCCAGCAGCTGGGGACAGGGGAGAACTGAAGCTTTCTTT
CASSWGQGRTEAFF
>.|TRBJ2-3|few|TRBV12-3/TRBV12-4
TGTGCCACTATGGGTGAGAGAACGCAGTATTTT
CATMGERTQYF
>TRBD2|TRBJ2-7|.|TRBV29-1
TGCAGCGTTGGCGGGGGGACCTACGAGCAGTACTTC
CSVGGGTYEQYF
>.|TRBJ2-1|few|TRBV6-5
TGTGCCAGCAAACGCCCCCGTGAGCAGTTCTTC
CASKRPREQFF
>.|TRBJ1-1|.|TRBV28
TGTGCCAGCAGTTTTCAGGTAGGGTACACTGAAGCTTTCTTT
CASSFQVGYTEAFF
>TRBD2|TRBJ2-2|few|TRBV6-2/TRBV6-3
TGTGCCAGCTGGGACTACTTCACCGGGGAGCTGTTTTTT
CASWDYFTGELFF
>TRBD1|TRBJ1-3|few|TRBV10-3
TGTGCCATCAGAAATGACAGGGCTGGAAACACCATATATTTT
CAIRNDRAGNTIYF
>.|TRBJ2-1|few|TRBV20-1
TGCAGTGCTAGAGATTCCGGAGACCCGCTCGATGAGCAGTTCTTC
CSARDSGDPLDEQFF
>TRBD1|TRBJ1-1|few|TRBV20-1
TGCAGTGCTAGGGGGTTTTGGGACAGGGGATCGTCGAACACTGAAGCTTTCTTT
CSARGFWDRGSSNTEAFF
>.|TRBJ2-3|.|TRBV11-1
TGTGCCAGCGGCCGAGAGGTTACAGATACGCAGTATTTT
CASGREVTDTQYF
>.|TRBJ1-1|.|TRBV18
TGTGTCAGCTCACCGATCGGGAATGAAGCTTTCTTT
CVSSPIGNEAFF
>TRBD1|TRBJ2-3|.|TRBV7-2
TGTGCCAGCAGACCTAGACAGGGCGCAGATACGCAGTATTTT
CASRPRQGADTQYF
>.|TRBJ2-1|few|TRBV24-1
TGTGCCACCAGTGACCCGGCTGGACAGCGGGGTTCCTACAATGAGCAGTTCTTC
CATSDPAGQRGSYNEQFF
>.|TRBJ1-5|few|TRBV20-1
TGCAGTGCTTTGGTGCACAATCAGCCCCAGCATTTT
CSALVHNQPQHF
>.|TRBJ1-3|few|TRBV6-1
TGTGCCAGCAGCTCACTTTCTGCAGGGCCCTCTGGAAACACCATATATTTT
CASSSLSAGPSGNTIYF
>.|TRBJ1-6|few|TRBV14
TGTGCCAGCAGCCAAGATCTCTATGGGTATAATTCACCCCTCCACTTT
CASSQDLYGYNSPLHF
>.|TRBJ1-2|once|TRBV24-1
TGTGCCACCAGTGAGTCCTCGACTGCAGGCTACACCTTC
CATSESSTAGYTF
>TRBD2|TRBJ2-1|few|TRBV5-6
TGTGCCAGCAGCTTAGGCGGGGGATACTACAATGAGCAGTTCTTC
CASSLGGGYYNEQFF
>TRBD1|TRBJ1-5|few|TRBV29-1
TGCAGCGTAGAAGGACAGGGGGATAGCAATCAGCCCCAGCATTTT
CSVEGQGDSNQPQHF
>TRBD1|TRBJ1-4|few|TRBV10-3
TGTGCCATCAGTGAGTCCACAGGGGTGGGAAAACTGTTTTTT
CAISESTGVGKLFF
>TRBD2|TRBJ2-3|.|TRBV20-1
TGCAGTGCTGTGGGGCCGAAGGAGCGGGGGGGCACAGATACGCAGTATTTT
CSAVGPKERGGTDTQYF
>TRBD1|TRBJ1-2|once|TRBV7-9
TGTGCCAGCAGCCCCGTGGAACAGGGGATTAACTATGGCTACACCTTC
CASSPVEQGINYGYTF
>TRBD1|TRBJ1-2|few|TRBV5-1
TGCGCCAGCAGCGAGGGACAGGGGGACGGCTACACCTTC
CASSEGQGDGYTF
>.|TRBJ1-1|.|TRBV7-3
TGTGCCAGCAGCCAGTATCGGATGACTGAAGCTTTCTTT
CASSQYRMTEAFF
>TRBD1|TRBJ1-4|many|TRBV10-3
TGTGCCGTACAGGGGACCCCGAATGAAAAACTGTTTTTT
CAVQGTPNEKLFF